This TCR beta chain was sequenced during a study of regulatory T cells in long-lasting Graves disease. Sample time point: newly diagnosed GD, antithyroid drugs for less than 3 months. TCR sequences were obtained from RNA taken from PBMCs. In building TCR beta libraries, iRepertoire HTBI primers were used together with Arm-PCR of CDR3 regions. Each CDR3 protein is one row after TCRdb ran MiXCR on the multiplex PCR reads. The repertoire holds 600,000 to 650,000 distinct CDR3 sequences, with approximately 15% as singletons. In this sample, this clonotype turned up many times. No antigen is known for it. General observations from the study: Few sampled subjects may have lowered accuracy. TCR diversity was lower in persistent Graves' patients than in newly diagnosed ones.

These data were also reused for a study on T cells in Graves' hyperthyroidism and ophthalmopathy.

This TCR derives from a woman aged 30 to 39 with Graves disease. This sample comprised peripheral blood mononuclear cells (PBMCs), obtained at new diagnosis, from a patient treated with antithyroid drugs.

The CDR3 region has the DNA TGCAGTGCTAGAGATCACAAGCGCGGGAGGAACACTGAAGCTTTCTTT. Its translation: CSARDHKRGRNTEAFF. V and J are TRBV20-1 and TRBJ1-1, with no clear D. CDR3 length: 16 residues. Germline assignment: CDR1 DFQATT and CDR2 SNEGSKA (reference sequence). V shed 0 bases and J shed 1 base, with 15 bases lying between them.